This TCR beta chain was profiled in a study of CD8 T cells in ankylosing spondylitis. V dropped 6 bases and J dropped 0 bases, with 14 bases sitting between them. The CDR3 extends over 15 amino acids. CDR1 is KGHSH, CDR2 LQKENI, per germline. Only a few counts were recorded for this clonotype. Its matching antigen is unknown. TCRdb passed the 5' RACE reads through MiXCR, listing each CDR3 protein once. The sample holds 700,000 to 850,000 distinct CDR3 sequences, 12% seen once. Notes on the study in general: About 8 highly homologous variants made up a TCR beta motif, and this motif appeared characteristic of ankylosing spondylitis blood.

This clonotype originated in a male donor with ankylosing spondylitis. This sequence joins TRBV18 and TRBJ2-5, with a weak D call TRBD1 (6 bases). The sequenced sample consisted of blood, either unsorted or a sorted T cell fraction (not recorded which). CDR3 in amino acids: CASSSVQGNQETQYF. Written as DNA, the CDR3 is TGTGCCAGCTCGTCTGTACAGGGCAACCAAGAGACCCAGTACTTC.